The source of this T cell receptor (beta chain) is a study of shared clonotypes between healthy human individuals. Background on the study: Researchers assigned three CD4 naive, three CD4 memory, two CD8 naive and one CD8 memory plate to each donor.

CD45RO negativity and positive selection for CCR7 defined naive CD8 cells, a population that excluded terminally differentiated effector memory CD45RA+ cells. Only Caucasian adults living in Nashville, Tennessee made up the donor group. Per germline, CDR1 SGHTA and CDR2 FQGNSA. The CDR3 has 14 amino acids. Deletions cut 1 base from V and 2 bases from J, with 9 bases between. Using immunoSEQ multiplex PCR, the repertoire was profiled, and TCRdb retains in-frame clones only, with some absent. The sample lists hundreds of thousands of clones, about 98% seen once, with approximately 0.3% in the top ten. This TCR derives from a man aged 30-40 years in good health. The chain uses TRBV7-2 and TRBJ2-7, with D perhaps TRBD2 (6 bases). Input material: naive CD8+ T cells sorted from blood. In DNA form, the CDR3 reads TGTGCCAGCAGCTTAGGCGGGAAGACCTACGAGCAGTACTTC. Translated: CASSLGGKTYEQYF.